This T cell receptor (beta chain) was observed in a study of blood T cell repertoires in COVID-19. Turning to the study itself: Samples representing acute and convalescent COVID-19 were sourced from the United States, Italy and Spain. From T cells, B-cell-depleted T cells, or PBMCs came the material, which was cDNA or gDNA.

V gave up 5 bases and J gave up 3 bases, with 7 bases separating them. The CDR3 sequence is 12 residues long. The germline gives CDR1 ENHRY, CDR2 SYGVKD. Per the original methods: Reference gene primer amplification yielded estimated nucleated cell counts. Some clones are missing from TCRdb's copy, which holds only in-frame ones; the method was immunoSEQ multiplex PCR. For V, J and clone size, that table is used; D and trimming come from the DNA. Of about 16,000 clones in the sample, 85% to 90% were seen once. The J gene is TRBJ1-1, the V gene TRBV10-3; D is uncertain. The sequence was obtained from a human donor with active COVID-19. The donor label of this sample is uncertain. The sample taken for sequencing was peripheral blood. The DNA of the CDR3 is TGTGCCATCAGTCGGGAGCACACTGAAGCTTTCTTT. Its translation is CAISREHTEAFF.